The rows below give T cell receptor beta chains drawn from one sample of a study of OX40 agonist ivuxolimab in advanced cancers. Assay used: immunoSEQ multiplex PCR; TCRdb lists only in-frame clones, some missing. Seen here are around 58,000 clones, 85% to 95% observed once, and the top ten hold roughly a fifth. The sequences come from CD4+ or CD8+ T cells sorted from blood, collected in a trial of the OX40 agonist ivuxolimab. These receptors originate from an adult with an advanced solid tumor such as melanoma, head and neck, liver or kidney cancer. CDR3s include the opening cysteine and the closing phenylalanine or tryptophan. D genes are given only for firm matches.

v_gene,d_gene,j_gene,CDR3aa
TRBV9,.,TRBJ2-2,CASSVDLQGRDTGELFF
TRBV7-9,.,TRBJ2-5,CASSLASVYQETQYF
TRBV7-9,.,TRBJ2-1,CASSLVSGYNEQFF
TRBV11-3,.,TRBJ2-2,CASSLVPEGTTGELFF
TRBV4-2,.,TRBJ2-7,CASSSKAYEQYF
TRBV28,.,TRBJ1-1,CASRPRVNTEAFF
TRBV7-9,.,TRBJ1-2,CASSPPTGLYGYTF
TRBV9,TRBD1,TRBJ2-5,CASSDEPGGQETQYF
TRBV15,.,TRBJ2-1,CATSRRPGETGNEQFF
TRBV27,TRBD2,TRBJ2-1,CASSLGAGRWNEQFF
TRBV4-2,.,TRBJ1-1,CASSPRPPTALNTEAFF
TRBV5-6,TRBD2,TRBJ2-7,CASSFPLAASYEQYF
TRBV13,.,TRBJ2-5,CASSLGMTPWETQYF
TRBV9,.,TRBJ2-2,CASSTRGGTLNTGELFF
TRBV6-6,TRBD1,TRBJ2-7,CASSVSGTGGAYEQYF
TRBV6-1,TRBD2,TRBJ2-7,CASRAPGGYYEQYF
TRBV27,.,TRBJ2-2,CAAAGSGELFF
TRBV10-3,.,TRBJ2-7,CAISETAGYEQYF
TRBV10-2,TRBD1,TRBJ2-7,CASREYRGSNEQYF
TRBV4-1,TRBD1,TRBJ1-1,CASSQPGTDPNTEAFF
TRBV7-9,.,TRBJ2-1,CASSQGGYNEQFF
TRBV13,.,TRBJ1-3,CASSFLQDPTRGVGTIYF
TRBV7-8,.,TRBJ1-2,CASSLEGRYTF
TRBV9,.,TRBJ2-1,CASSVEGLSSYNEQFF
TRBV7-3,.,TRBJ1-1,CASSFSGLGSTEAFF
TRBV5-8,.,TRBJ1-1,CASSLYSGSGTEAFF
TRBV6-1,.,TRBJ2-7,CASSDTGLFPYEQYF
TRBV2,.,TRBJ2-7,CASSEANGRISYEQYF
TRBV4-3,TRBD2,TRBJ2-1,CASSQTSGRTLFEQFF
TRBV27,.,TRBJ1-1,CASSPIPGYTEAFF
TRBV19,TRBD2,TRBJ2-5,CASSSQPTSDLEETQYF
TRBV4-3,TRBD2,TRBJ2-7,CASSPDAGGSSYEQYF
TRBV5-4,.,TRBJ2-3,CASSLPGVTDTQYF
TRBV11-3,.,TRBJ2-1,CASSPRGREHYNEQFF
TRBV6-5,.,TRBJ1-2,CASSYVNRADGYTF
TRBV12-5,TRBD2,TRBJ2-1,CASGTPGGTEQFF
TRBV9,TRBD2,TRBJ2-7,CASSPRGASGSYEQYF
TRBV28,TRBD2,TRBJ2-7,CASREGLAGRIYEQYF
TRBV7-9,.,TRBJ1-3,CASRILGDTIYF
TRBV28,.,TRBJ1-2,CASSLFGEASYGYTF
TRBV7-9,.,TRBJ2-7,CASSPRGGDSYEQYF
TRBV11-3,.,TRBJ2-6,CASSLWGDLWANVLTF
TRBV27,.,TRBJ2-6,CASSLGSSGANVLTF
TRBV27,.,TRBJ2-3,CASKPGLGGTDTQYF
TRBV19,.,TRBJ1-1,CASTLAGNTEAFF
TRBV27,TRBD2,TRBJ2-1,CASSLGTSGRAGQFF
TRBV28,.,TRBJ1-5,CASLPDGNQPQHF
TRBV5-6,.,TRBJ2-3,CASSLEDTQYF